Described below is a single T cell receptor beta chain sequence and its context. The data are from a study of CD8 T cells in Susac syndrome. CDR1 and CDR2 (germline): GTSNPN, SVGIG (reference sequence). V lost 2 bases, J lost 8 bases, and 3 bases stayed unmatched. The CDR3 spans 14 residues. Reverse transcription of about 0.45 to 1 ug RNA was carried out with random hexamers. TCRdb re-analysed the immunoSEQ multiplex PCR reads in MiXCR, keeping a single row per CDR3 protein. The sample has 150,000 to 200,000 distinct CDR3 sequences, approximately 95% seen once. V and J are TRBV30 and TRBJ1-4, with TRBD1 matching over 12 bases. The sequencing sample was made of CD4+ T cells from PBMCs. The TCR sequence derives from a human donor with multiple sclerosis. CDR3 sequence reads: CAWSLGQGAEKLFF. In DNA form, the CDR3 reads TGTGCCTGGAGTTTGGGACAGGGGGCGGAAAAACTGTTTTTT.